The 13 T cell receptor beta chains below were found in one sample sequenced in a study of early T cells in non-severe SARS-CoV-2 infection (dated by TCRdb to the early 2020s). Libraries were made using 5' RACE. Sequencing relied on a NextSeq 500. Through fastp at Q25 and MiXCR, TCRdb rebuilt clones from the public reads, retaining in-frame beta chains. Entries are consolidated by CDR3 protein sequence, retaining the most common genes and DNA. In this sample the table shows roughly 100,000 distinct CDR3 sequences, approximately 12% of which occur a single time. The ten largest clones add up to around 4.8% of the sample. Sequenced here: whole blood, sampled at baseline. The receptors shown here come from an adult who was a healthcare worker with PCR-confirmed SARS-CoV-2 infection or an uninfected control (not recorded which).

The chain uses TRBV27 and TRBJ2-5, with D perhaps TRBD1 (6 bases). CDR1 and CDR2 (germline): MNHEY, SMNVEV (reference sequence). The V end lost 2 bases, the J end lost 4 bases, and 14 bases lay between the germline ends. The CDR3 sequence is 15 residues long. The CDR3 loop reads CASSLGAGAGETQYF. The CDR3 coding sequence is TGTGCCAGCAGTTTAGGAGCAGGGGCCGGAGAGACCCAGTACTTC.

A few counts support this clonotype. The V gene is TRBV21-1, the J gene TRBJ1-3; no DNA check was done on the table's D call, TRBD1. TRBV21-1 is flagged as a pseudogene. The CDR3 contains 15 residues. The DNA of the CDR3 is TGTGCCAGCAGCAACCGGACAGGCGAACAAAACACCATATATTTT. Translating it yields CASSNRTGEQNTIYF.

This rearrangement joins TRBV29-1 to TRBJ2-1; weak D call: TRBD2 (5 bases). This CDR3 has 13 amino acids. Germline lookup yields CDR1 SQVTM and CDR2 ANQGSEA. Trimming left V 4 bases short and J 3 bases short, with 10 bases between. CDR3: CSVAQRFYNEQFF. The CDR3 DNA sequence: TGCAGCGTTGCCCAGCGGTTCTACAATGAGCAGTTCTTC.

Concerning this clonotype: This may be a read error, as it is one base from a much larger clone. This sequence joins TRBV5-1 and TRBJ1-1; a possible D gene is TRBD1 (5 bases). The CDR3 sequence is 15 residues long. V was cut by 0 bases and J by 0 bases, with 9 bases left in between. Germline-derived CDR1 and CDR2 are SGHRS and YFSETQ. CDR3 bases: TGCGCCAGCAGCTTGGATGGGACTTTGAACACTGAAGCTTTCTTT. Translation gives CASSLDGTLNTEAFF.

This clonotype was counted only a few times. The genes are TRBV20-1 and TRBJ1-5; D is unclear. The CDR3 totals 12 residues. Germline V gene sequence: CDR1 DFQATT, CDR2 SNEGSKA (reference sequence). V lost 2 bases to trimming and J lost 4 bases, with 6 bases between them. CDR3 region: CSARRLNQPQHF. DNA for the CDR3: TGCAGTGCTAGAAGACTGAATCAGCCCCAGCATTTT.

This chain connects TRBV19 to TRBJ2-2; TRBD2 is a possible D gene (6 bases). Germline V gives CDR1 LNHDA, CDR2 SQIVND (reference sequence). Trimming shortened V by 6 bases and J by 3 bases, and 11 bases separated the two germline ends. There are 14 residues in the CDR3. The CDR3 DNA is TGTGCCAGTAGAAGATCGGGGGACACCGGGGAGCTGTTTTTT. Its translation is CASRRSGDTGELFF.

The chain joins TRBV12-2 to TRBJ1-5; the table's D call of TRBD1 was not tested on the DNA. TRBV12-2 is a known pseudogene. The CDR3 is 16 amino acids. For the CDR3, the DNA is TGTGCAAGTCGCTTCTCAGGGGCCTATAGCAATCAGCCCCAGCATTTT. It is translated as CASRFSGAYSNQPQHF.

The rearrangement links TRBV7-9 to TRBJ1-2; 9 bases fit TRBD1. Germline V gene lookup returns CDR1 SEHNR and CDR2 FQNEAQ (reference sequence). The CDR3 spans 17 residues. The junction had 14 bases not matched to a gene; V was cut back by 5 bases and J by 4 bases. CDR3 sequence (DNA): TGTGCCAGCAGCCCCCCGGGACAGGGAAAGGCTAGCTATGGCTACACCTTC. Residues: CASSPPGQGKASYGYTF.

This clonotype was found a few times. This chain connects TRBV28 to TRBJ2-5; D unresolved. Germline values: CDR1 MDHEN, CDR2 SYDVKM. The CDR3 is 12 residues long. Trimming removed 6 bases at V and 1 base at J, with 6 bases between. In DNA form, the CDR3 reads TGTGCCAGCAGGACCGCCCAAGAGACCCAGTACTTC. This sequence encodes CASRTAQETQYF.

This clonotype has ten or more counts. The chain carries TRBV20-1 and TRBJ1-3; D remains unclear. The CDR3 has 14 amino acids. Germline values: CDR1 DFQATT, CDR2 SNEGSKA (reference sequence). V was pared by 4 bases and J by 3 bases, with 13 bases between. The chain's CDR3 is CSAKWPGRGNTIYF. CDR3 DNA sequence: TGCAGTGCTAAGTGGCCAGGCCGTGGAAACACCATATATTTT.

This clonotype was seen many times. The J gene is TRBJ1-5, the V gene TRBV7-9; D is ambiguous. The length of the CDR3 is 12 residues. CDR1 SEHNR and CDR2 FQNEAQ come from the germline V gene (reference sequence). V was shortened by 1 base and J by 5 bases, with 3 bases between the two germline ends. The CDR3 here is CASSLGHQPQHF. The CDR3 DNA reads TGTGCCAGCAGCTTAGGTCATCAGCCCCAGCATTTT. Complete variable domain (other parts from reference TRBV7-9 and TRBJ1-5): DTGVSQNPRHKITKRGQNVTFRCDPISEHNRLYWYRQTLGQGPEFLTYFQNEAQLEKSRLLSDRFSAERPKGSFSTLEIQRTEQGDSAMYLCASSLGHQPQHFGDGTRLSIL.

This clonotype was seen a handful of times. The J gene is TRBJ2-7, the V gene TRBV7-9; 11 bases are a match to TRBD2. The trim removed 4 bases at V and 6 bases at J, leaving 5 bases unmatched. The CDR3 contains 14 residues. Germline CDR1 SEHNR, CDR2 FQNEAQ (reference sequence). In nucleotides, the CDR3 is TGTGCCAGCAGCTATAGCGGGAGGGCAGGCGAGCAGTACTTC. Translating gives CASSYSGRAGEQYF.

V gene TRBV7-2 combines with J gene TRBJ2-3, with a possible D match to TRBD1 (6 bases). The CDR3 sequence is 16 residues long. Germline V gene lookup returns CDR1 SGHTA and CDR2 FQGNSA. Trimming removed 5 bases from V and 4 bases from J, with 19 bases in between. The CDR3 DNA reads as TGTGCCAGCAGCGCCTACACAGGGCCAGGGGCAGATACGCAGTATTTT. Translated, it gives CASSAYTGPGADTQYF.